This TCR beta chain was captured in a study of cytomegalovirus exposure and HLA in healthy donors. Study details: Researchers found that roughly 77% of 300 to 450 genotyped donors fell within the Caucasian-associated ancestry cluster. Findings of the study overall: Exclusion applied to some V segments, including TRBV6-2 and TRBV6-3, as they were indistinguishable. Trimming of TCR beta V- and J-genes showed a link, identified in a later analysis, to a missense DCLRE1C variant.

There are 16 residues in the CDR3. V was pared by 0 bases and J by 3 bases, with 13 bases between. CDR1 is SGHRS, CDR2 YFSETQ, per germline. The study ran its PCR with 60 Vbeta and 13 Jbeta primers. Only in-frame clones appear in the TCRdb table, and some are missing; sequencing was by immunoSEQ multiplex PCR. The sample has about 150,000 clones; roughly a tenth are singletons. About this clone itself: Its target is unknown.

The chain is built from TRBV5-1 and TRBJ2-1; a weak D match, TRBD2 (5 bases). The specimen was PBMCs. This clonotype originated in a male donor in good health and CMV-seronegative. The CDR3 spells CASSLVRLAFYNEQFF. In DNA form, the CDR3 reads TGCGCCAGCAGCTTGGTAAGGCTAGCCTTCTACAATGAGCAGTTCTTC.